The 10 T cell receptor beta chains below were found in one sample sequenced in a study of blood T cell repertoires in COVID-19. Assay used: immunoSEQ multiplex PCR; TCRdb lists only in-frame clones, some missing. The data contain fewer than 400,000 clones, approximately 81% of them singletons. The sample taken for sequencing was peripheral blood. Receptors were obtained from a woman aged 18-35 years with acute or convalescent COVID-19.

The chain is built from TRBV28 and TRBJ1-1, with a tentative D call TRBD1 (6 bases). Germline V gene data show CDR1 as MDHEN and CDR2 as SYDVKM. Trimming took 3 bases from V and 6 from J, leaving 20 bases between them. The CDR3 covers 16 residues. CDR3 sequence: CASSLRPGGGISEAFF. CDR3 bases: TGTGCCAGCAGTTTGAGGCCGGGGGGCGGTATCTCTGAAGCTTTCTTT.

The gene calls are TRBV6-5 and TRBJ2-7; 7 bases are shared with TRBD1. CDR3 length: 15 residues. The germline gives CDR1 MNHEY, CDR2 SVGAGI. The junction had 13 bases not matched to a gene; V was cut back by 6 bases and J by 5 bases. CDR3 loop: CASSLTTGARDEQYF. The CDR3, as DNA: TGTGCCAGCAGCCTTACCACAGGGGCGCGCGACGAGCAGTACTTC.

The V call is TRBV5-1, the J call TRBJ1-5; 9 bases are shared with TRBD1. This CDR3 has 18 residues. CDR1 SGHRS and CDR2 YFSETQ come from the germline V gene. The junction had 10 bases not matched to a gene; V was cut back by 0 bases and J by 3 bases. Written as DNA, the CDR3 is TGCGCCAGCAGCTTGGAGGGACAGGGTCTCGGGAACAATCAGCCCCAGCATTTT. Translation: CASSLEGQGLGNNQPQHF.

This chain uses TRBV24-1 with TRBJ2-1; D is perhaps TRBD1 (6 bases). The germline gives CDR1 KGHDR, CDR2 SFDVKD. The CDR3 spans 12 residues. V was clipped by 8 bases and J by 5 bases, with 9 bases between them. CDR3: CATMTGNNEQFF. The DNA of the CDR3 is TGTGCCACCATGACAGGTAACAATGAGCAGTTCTTC.

V and J are TRBV5-1 and TRBJ2-7; TRBD1 agrees at 10 bases. Per germline, CDR1 SGHRS and CDR2 YFSETQ. J lost 2 bases, V lost 7 bases, and 6 bases had no gene match. The CDR3 spans 14 residues. CDR3 amino acids: CASGPGTGAYEQYF. CDR3 sequence (DNA): TGCGCCAGCGGCCCCGGGACAGGGGCCTACGAGCAGTACTTC.

This clone was recorded once. The V gene is TRBV6-6, the J gene TRBJ2-5; TRBD1 matches 9 bases. CDR3 length equals 14 residues. Germline CDR1 and CDR2: MNHNY and SVGAGI (reference sequence). V lost 6 bases and J lost 4; bases outside the gene matches: 6. CDR3 nucleotide sequence: TGTGCCAGCAGGAAGCACAGGGGGCCAGAGACCCAGTACTTC. It encodes CASRKHRGPETQYF.

CDR3 sequence: CASSSRQATGTEAFF. DNA of the CDR3: TGCGCCAGCAGCTCGAGACAGGCCACGGGGACTGAAGCTTTCTTT. The rearrangement uses TRBV5-1 and TRBJ1-1; D is perhaps TRBD1 (6 bases). Germline V gives CDR1 SGHRS, CDR2 YFSETQ. The V gene lost 3 bases and the J gene lost 5 bases, with 17 bases spanning the gap. The CDR3 runs 15 residues. Looking up the rest from reference TRBV5-1 and TRBJ1-1 gives the full variable domain: KAGVTQTPRYLIKTRGQQVTLSCSPISGHRSVSWYQQTPGQGLQFLFEYFSETQRNKGNFPGRFSGRQFSNSRSEMNVSTLELGDSALYLCASSSRQATGTEAFFGQGTRLTVV.

This clone was seen just once. The V gene is TRBV2, the J gene TRBJ1-3; no reliable D call. Deletions cut 1 base from V and 0 bases from J, with 13 bases between. CDR3 length: 17 amino acids. From germline, CDR1 is SNHLY and CDR2 FYNNEI. The CDR3 spells CASSEVQGSSSGNTIYF. In nucleotides, the CDR3 is TGTGCCAGCAGTGAAGTTCAAGGGAGCAGCTCTGGAAACACCATATATTTT.

This chain joins TRBV15 and TRBJ2-7; tentative D call: TRBD1 (5 bases). Germline lookup yields CDR1 LNHNV and CDR2 YYDKDF (reference sequence). This CDR3 has 14 amino acids. The V gene lost 0 bases and the J gene lost 7 bases, with 13 bases spanning the gap. CDR3: CATSRDTGPLEQYF. The CDR3 bases are TGTGCCACCAGCAGAGATACAGGCCCCCTGGAGCAGTACTTC.

This clone was picked up a small number of times. V and J are TRBV29-1 and TRBJ2-5; no reliable D call. In germline, CDR1 is SQVTM, CDR2 ANQGSEA. Trimming took off 1 base at V and 5 bases at J, with 8 bases between the two ends. This CDR3 region has 12 residues. This CDR3 is CSVEVDTETQYF. DNA for the CDR3: TGCAGCGTTGAAGTAGATACGGAGACCCAGTACTTC.